This TCR beta chain was found in a study of T-cell reconstitution after alpha-beta-depleted transplantation in children. General observations from the study: At one year after transplant, newly produced T cells mostly accounted for T-cell counts and diversity. At around two months after transplant, the alpha-beta T cells were reportedly derived from several hundred expanded clones that came from non-depleted graft cells. High day-60 TCRbeta diversity in some patients came from surviving recipient T cells and thymic progenitors.

Unmatched junction bases numbered 5, after V lost 7 bases and J lost 3 bases. This CDR3 region has 13 residues. The germline gives CDR1 SQVTM, CDR2 ANQGSEA. This clonotype was recorded a few times. The antigen is unknown. The library targeted TCRbeta and was prepared with unique molecular identifiers. TCRdb reanalysed the PCR reads using MiXCR and keeps one entry per CDR3 protein. The sample lists around 130,000 distinct CDR3 sequences, about a tenth occurring once. The starting material was PBMCs, mostly from graft donor cells, obtained 180 days after TCRalphabeta/CD19-depleted stem cell transplant. The TCR was taken from a girl under three years old who had a stem cell transplant for combined immunodeficiency, so the T cells may come from the graft donor. The rearrangement uses TRBV29-1 and TRBJ1-5; TRBD1 matches at 8 bases. Here the CDR3 DNA reads TGCAGCGGAAAGACAGGGGCCAATCAGCCCCAGCATTTT. Protein: CSGKTGANQPQHF.